Listed below are T cell receptor beta chains from one sample, sequenced in a study of PD-1 blockade in classical Hodgkin lymphoma. Sequenced by immunoSEQ multiplex PCR; TCRdb stores in-frame clones only, minus some. The profile shows about 15,000 clones, roughly 84% of them singletons. The sample was peripheral blood mononuclear cells (PBMCs), taken at baseline. These receptors all stem from a human donor with classical Hodgkin lymphoma. CDR3s include the opening cysteine and the closing phenylalanine or tryptophan.

j_call,v_call,cdr3_aa
TRBJ2-2,TRBV23-1,CASSVPTGELFF
TRBJ1-3,TRBV28,CASRTPHSGNTIYF
TRBJ1-3,TRBV4-1,CASSRIRGGNTIYF
TRBJ1-1,TRBV7-2,CASSFRYTEAFF
TRBJ1-1,TRBV4-1,CASSHTGMNTEAFF
TRBJ2-5,TRBV2,CASSGTRNQETQYF
TRBJ2-7,TRBV19,CASRVSWTGDEQYF
TRBJ1-5,TRBV7-2,CASSLAGQGSNQPQHF
TRBJ2-1,TRBV28,CASSQGGTFYNEQFF
TRBJ2-1,TRBV14,CASSQDRGSFASLPQGQFF
TRBJ1-1,TRBV5-1,CASSKGDVNTEAFF
TRBJ1-2,TRBV7-2,CASTGGSAGNLYGYTF
TRBJ1-2,TRBV18,CASSSGYRVMDYGYTF
TRBJ1-2,TRBV19,CASSPTGGGYGYTF
TRBJ1-1,TRBV21-1,CASRIRTEAFF
TRBJ2-3,TRBV9,CASSVGQGESSTQYF
TRBJ2-5,TRBV11-2,CASSLDWAGRQTQYF
TRBJ2-2,TRBV5-1,CASSLVGAGLDGELFF
TRBJ2-5,TRBV25-1,CASSDSDSVETQYF
TRBJ2-7,TRBV4-2,CASSQQRGLAYEQYF
TRBJ2-2,TRBV18,CASSPRDANTGELFF
TRBJ2-1,TRBV7-9,CASSFGQYNEQFF
TRBJ1-3,TRBV2,CASRPTGAGNTIYF
TRBJ2-2,TRBV25-1,CASSETSGFGGELFF
TRBJ2-1,TRBV5-4,CASSLYGGGAGDEQFF
TRBJ2-1,TRBV15,CATSRETGGNEQFF
TRBJ2-1,TRBV4-2,CASSQFGVQGRTGEPVSLYNEQFF
TRBJ2-1,TRBV4-2,CASSQRDRVTYNEQFF
TRBJ1-3,TRBV7-5,CASSLPRDNSGNTIYF
TRBJ1-1,TRBV19,CASNTPRGGLNTEAFF
TRBJ2-1,TRBV7-6,CASSELAGEYNEQFF
TRBJ1-6,TRBV7-9,CASRHLGDSPLHF
TRBJ2-7,TRBV6-1,CASSEEVGEQYF
TRBJ2-7,TRBV2,CASRAEAYEQYF
TRBJ1-4,TRBV12-5,CASGFVKGRGEKLFF
TRBJ2-3,TRBV5-1,CASSFGTDTDTQYF
TRBJ2-5,TRBV5-6,CASSFSGRPETQYF
TRBJ2-2,TRBV30,CAWAGPSNTGELFF
TRBJ1-1,TRBV5-1,CASSPGDRPYTEAFF
TRBJ2-7,TRBV9,CASSVGTERPYEQYF
TRBJ2-1,TRBV15,CATRARGLAFDEQFF
TRBJ2-6,TRBV2,CASSKNREAGANVLTF
TRBJ1-3,TRBV28,CASSFYGVPKYTIYF
TRBJ2-5,TRBV7-9,CASSLVAGFQETQYF
TRBJ1-1,TRBV7-9,CASSRGRYAEAFF
TRBJ1-5,TRBV2,CASSEGFQPQHF
TRBJ1-4,TRBV6-6,CASSYRGGIEKLFF
TRBJ2-5,TRBV9,CASSSRGGSQYF
TRBJ1-2,TRBV4-3,CASSQEPQGGELPGYTF
TRBJ1-1,TRBV7-2,CASSLDGATEAFF
TRBJ2-1,TRBV9,CASSVTSGAYNEQFF